Below are 6 T cell receptor beta chains sequenced from a single sample in a study of T cell responses to AZD1222 COVID-19 vaccine. Some clones are missing from TCRdb's copy, which holds only in-frame ones; the method was immunoSEQ multiplex PCR. The sample lists 120,000 or so clones, 88% seen once, with just over 3.5% in the top ten. This specimen was peripheral blood, taken 28 days after the second AZD1222 dose. These receptor sequences come from an adult who received the AZD1222 COVID-19 vaccine.

The chain is built from TRBV11-1 and TRBJ1-1, with D perhaps matching TRBD1 (5 bases). CDR1 is SGHAT, CDR2 FQDESV, per germline (reference sequence). This CDR3 region has 15 residues. Trimming stripped 1 base from V and 5 bases from J, with 14 bases between. The CDR3, as DNA: TGTGCCAGCAGCTTAGGGTGGGGGAGATGGACTGAAGCTTTCTTT. Protein: CASSLGWGRWTEAFF.

The chain couples TRBV27 to TRBJ2-3; 12 positions agree with TRBD2. Germline values: CDR1 MNHEY, CDR2 SMNVEV (reference sequence). Trimming took 5 bases from V and 8 from J; bases not matched to a gene: 11. The CDR3 consists of 16 residues. The chain's CDR3 is CASSHRLAGAPGTQYF. CDR3 nucleotide sequence: TGTGCCAGCAGTCACCGACTAGCGGGGGCGCCGGGTACGCAGTATTTT.

The chain carries TRBV27 and TRBJ2-1; D is possibly TRBD2 (6 bases). Deletions cut 7 bases from V and 3 bases from J, with 16 bases between. Per germline, CDR1 MNHEY and CDR2 SMNVEV (reference sequence). This CDR3 comprises 15 residues. CDR3 in amino acids: CASTPMSGRYNEQFF. In DNA form, the CDR3 reads TGTGCCAGCACCCCTATGAGCGGGCGCTACAATGAGCAGTTCTTC.

The rearrangement links TRBV9 to TRBJ2-1; unclear D gene. CDR3 length: 13 amino acids. The germline V and J ends were trimmed by 0 bases and 5 bases, with 6 bases remaining between them. In germline, CDR1 is SGDLS, CDR2 YYNGEE. The CDR3 DNA reads as TGTGCCAGCAGCGTAGAAAGGGACAATGAGCAGTTCTTC. Translation gives CASSVERDNEQFF.

The V and J genes are TRBV4-1 and TRBJ1-4; 10 positions match TRBD1. The ends lost 0 bases at V and 1 base at J; junction bases unmatched: 5. Germline CDR1 reads MGHRA; CDR2 reads YSYEKL. This CDR3 has 18 residues. This chain's CDR3 is CASSQDMTGGLTNEKLFF. The CDR3 nucleotides are TGCGCCAGCAGCCAAGATATGACAGGGGGCCTAACTAATGAAAAACTGTTTTTT.

The rearrangement joins TRBV30 to TRBJ1-6, with 10 bases that match TRBD1. With V trimmed by 1 base and J by 9 bases, 6 bases remained unmatched. Germline values: CDR1 GTSNPN, CDR2 SVGIG (reference sequence). The CDR3 runs to 15 residues. CDR3 amino acids: CAWSAQDRGASPLHF. CDR3 sequence (DNA): TGTGCCTGGAGTGCCCAGGACAGGGGGGCTTCACCCCTCCACTTT.